This T cell receptor (beta chain) was observed in a study of cytomegalovirus exposure and HLA in healthy donors. This PCR relied on a set of 60 Vbeta primers and 13 Jbeta primers. TCRdb's table, derived via immunoSEQ multiplex PCR, lists solely in-frame clones and lacks some. The repertoire holds some 170,000 clones, with about 72% as singletons. Study-level points and caveats: Productive rates of about 87% or about 30% were seen for most TCR beta V segments in an earlier analysis. Available immune exposure information was restricted to CMV serostatus only.

Note on this clone: Its antigen remains unidentified.

CDR1 is MNHEY, CDR2 SVGAGI, per germline. The V and J ends lost 6 bases and 5 bases respectively, with 10 bases between them. This CDR3 has 12 residues. The clonotype was recovered from a human donor in good health. This sequence joins TRBV6-5 and TRBJ2-5, with unresolved D. Sequenced: PBMCs. The CDR3 protein is CASRSPSETQYF. The CDR3 nucleotides read TGTGCCAGCAGGTCCCCGAGTGAGACCCAGTACTTC.